Sequencing of this T cell receptor (beta chain) was carried out in a study of kidney transplant recipient with SARS-CoV-2 infection. This clonotype was observed many times. MiXCR was run by TCRdb on the reads, yielding one entry per CDR3 protein. The table records roughly 230,000 distinct CDR3 sequences, roughly 26% of them present only once. Germline CDR1 is SGHTA and CDR2 is FQGNSA. The CDR3 covers 15 residues. Trimming cost V 1 base and J 0 bases, with 9 bases left between them. The source is a young adult male patient who had COVID-19 and was a kidney transplant recipient. Some of the T cells may derive from the graft donor. The gene calls are TRBV7-2 and TRBJ2-5, with a possible D match to TRBD2 (6 bases). The material sequenced was a blood sample, taken at baseline and on roughly day 110 from a kidney transplant recipient. CDR3 bases: TGTGCCAGCAGCTTAGTTGGGGGGAACCAAGAGACCCAGTACTTC. It encodes CASSLVGGNQETQYF. The full variable domain, in which reference TRBV7-2 and TRBJ2-5 provide the parts outside the CDR3, is GAGVSQSPSNKVTEKGKDVELRCDPISGHTALYWYRQSLGQGLEFLIYFQGNSAPDKSGLPSDRFSAERTGGSVSTLTIQRTQQEDSAVYLCASSLVGGNQETQYFGPGTRLLVL.